This record covers a single T cell receptor beta chain. No antigen is known for it. No qualities accompany the bases; no much larger clone lies one base away. These data are taken from a study of beta chain features in type 1 diabetes (dated by TCRdb to between 2017 and 2018). Regarding the research as a whole: No differences in mean age, gender distribution, total cell number or subset yield were found between patients and healthy donors. In the study, TCRB repertoires of sorted circulating CD4+ T cell subsets from recently diagnosed type 1 diabetes patients were compared with those of matched healthy donors. Regulatory and stem cell-like memory subsets were isolated from only 8 patients and roughly 8 healthy donors, whereas naive and central memory subsets came from all 30 or so donors. A total of roughly 100 million sorted cells were examined across all samples, and RNA yield correlated strongly with the number of cells per subset. Results and caveats for the whole study, not just this receptor: Patients with type 1 diabetes made fewer insertions and deleted more nucleotides at VDJ recombination sites, implying thymic rearrangement abnormalities. Type 1 diabetes patients showed a moderate but significant shortening of TCRB CDR3 length in all four CD4+ subsets. Because cDNA was sequenced instead of genomic DNA, activated cells with high expression could be over-represented, although the groups did not differ in activation or CD3 levels. Because the HLA sub-analyses included only small numbers of individuals, any influence of HLA type on TCRB rearrangement was left unresolved. Naive, central memory and regulatory TCRB repertoires appeared to be more alike among patients than among healthy donors. PCR may preferentially amplify shorter templates, but because patient and control samples were amplified and corrected together, any resulting skew would affect both groups equally.

A single peripheral blood draw of around 0.11 L on average was collected from each donor into heparinised tubes. A BD FACSAria II and a panel including CD45RO, CCR7, CD25, CD127, CD95 and CD27 were used to sort naive, central memory, regulatory and stem cell-like memory CD4+ T cells. Every sorted population had a purity above 95%. PBMCs were separated immediately by Lymphoprep density gradient centrifugation and were stained directly, without being cultured. Samples were stained and sorted in pairs, with one healthy donor and one patient per experiment, so that batch effects were minimized. The CDR3 holds 14 amino acids from the cysteine to the phenylalanine. The only DNA kept is the CDR3, 42 bases in frame from the first base. According to the germline V gene, CDR1 reads MNHEY and CDR2 reads SVGAGI. Germline trimming amounts to 4 bases on V and 2 bases on J, with 2 as the count of junction bases outside the gene matches.

The High Capacity cDNA Reverse Transcription Kit was used to reverse transcribe all of the isolated RNA, meaning that expressed TCRB transcripts were what got sequenced. Naive, central memory and regulatory T cell samples underwent deep immunoSEQ sequencing, averaging about 3.57 million total reads per sample. Sorted cells were lysed in RLT buffer and RNA was extracted with DNase-treated RNeasy Micro or Mini kits, depending on cell number. To prevent cross-contamination, every cell subset was processed on its own, while patient and healthy donor samples were processed together. TCRB sequences were amplified from cDNA with the immunoSEQ multiplex PCR, producing 87-bp fragments spanning the CDR3 region. Amplicons were sequenced on the Illumina HiSeq platform. Per the authors' processing: Synthetic template baselines were used to correct PCR bias computationally, reads within Hamming distance 2 were collapsed, and singletons that could not be merged were discarded. By aligning reads against IMGT, V, D and J genes, CDR3 length, and insertions or deletions at six rearrangement sites were assigned. Within each subset, clonotype counts were normalized to sorted cell number, and only after that were true diversity and Gini coefficients computed with the tcR R package. Repertoire sharing was quantified using the overlap coefficient calculated on TCRB nucleotide sequences. As a proxy for the pre-selection repertoire, out-of-frame TCRB sequences from naive cells were analyzed. In its TCRdb copy, this immuneACCESS table keeps in-frame sequences only and misses some clones. Where compared with another copy, unresolved V genes explain less than half of these, and the others have no known cause. V, J and clone size derive from that table, while D and trimming were established from the DNA sequence. In this sample the table shows about 260,000 clones, around 21% of which occur a single time. Around 0.029% of the sample lies in the top ten.

Recombination linked TRBV6-5 to TRBJ1-3, with 7 bases aligning to TRBD1. The clonotype originates from a woman aged 40 to 55 with type 1 diabetes. Sequencing was carried out using naive CD4+ T cells from blood. What this sample's cell subset or site label stands for: true naive CD4+ T cells. The sequenced DNA: TGTGCCAGCAGTTTGGACAGGACTGGAAACACCATATATTTT. This yields the protein CASSLDRTGNTIYF.